These T cell receptor beta chains were read from a single sample in a study of blood T cell repertoires in COVID-19. The repertoire was sequenced with immunoSEQ multiplex PCR; TCRdb's copy has only in-frame clones and lacks some. Here the sample spans about 250,000 clones, 86% being singletons. The sequencing input was peripheral blood. The source is a woman aged 60-75 years who had recovered from COVID-19. The CDR3 runs from the conserved cysteine through the conserved F or W. A D gene is named only where the DNA matches it firmly. Clone size, where shown, is once, few, many, or a class for clones that have expanded.

- TRBJ2-1 - TRBV20-1 CSARTSGEQFF TGCAGTGCTAGAACCTCGGGTGAGCAGTTCTTC
TRBD2 TRBJ2-5 few TRBV29-1 CSVEAQERGASQETQYF TGCAGCGTTGAAGCCCAGGAGCGGGGGGCTAGCCAAGAGACCCAGTACTTC
- TRBJ1-5 few TRBV9 CASSAGVEGQPQHF TGTGCCAGCAGCGCAGGGGTCGAGGGACAGCCCCAGCATTTT
- TRBJ2-7 many TRBV4-1 CASSQDPTLTYEQYF TGCGCCAGCAGCCAAGACCCGACTCTTACCTACGAGCAGTACTTC
TRBD1 TRBJ2-7 - TRBV7-9 CASSLIDRGPYEQYF TGTGCCAGCAGCCTCATTGACAGGGGGCCCTACGAGCAGTACTTC
- TRBJ2-3 - TRBV3-1/TRBV3-2 CASSHLADTQYF TGTGCCAGCAGCCACCTTGCAGATACGCAGTATTTT
TRBD1 TRBJ2-7 - TRBV7-2 CASSFGRDSYEQYF TGTGCCAGCAGCTTTGGCCGGGACAGCTACGAGCAGTACTTC
TRBD1 TRBJ1-1 - TRBV20-1 CSASRTGLNTEAFF TGCAGTGCTAGTCGGACAGGATTGAACACTGAAGCTTTCTTT
TRBD1 TRBJ2-7 once TRBV2 CASRMGQGASYEQYF TGTGCCAGCAGAATGGGACAGGGGGCCTCCTACGAGCAGTACTTC
- TRBJ1-5 - TRBV19 CASSIGGGRGQPQHF TGTGCCAGTAGTATAGGAGGGGGAAGAGGTCAGCCCCAGCATTTT
TRBD1 TRBJ2-4 - TRBV6-6 CASIAPGQENIQYF TGTGCCAGCATCGCCCCGGGACAGGAGAACATTCAGTACTTC
- TRBJ1-4 - TRBV6-2/TRBV6-3 CASSYAWRDKFF TGTGCCAGCAGTTACGCCTGGCGTGACAAGTTTTTT
- TRBJ2-3 - TRBV9 CASSLRQVTDTQYF TGTGCCAGCAGCCTAAGACAGGTGACAGATACGCAGTATTTT
- TRBJ2-3 - TRBV28 CASSPSGIPDTQYF TGTGCCAGCAGTCCTTCAGGGATCCCAGATACGCAGTATTTT
TRBD2 TRBJ2-2 - TRBV6-5 CASSSPGGGATGELFF TGTGCCAGCAGTTCACCGGGGGGGGGTGCCACCGGGGAGCTGTTTTTT
- TRBJ1-4 - TRBV14 CASSRRGLGNEKLFF TGTGCCAGCAGCCGGAGGGGTTTGGGTAATGAAAAACTGTTTTTT
TRBD1 TRBJ2-6 - TRBV5-1 CASSLLGGTGANVLTF TGCGCCAGCAGCTTGCTAGGGGGCACCGGGGCCAACGTCCTGACTTTC
TRBD1 TRBJ2-3 - TRBV29-1 CSASPRQGGIDTQYF TGCAGCGCCAGCCCCCGACAGGGGGGAATAGATACGCAGTATTTT
TRBD1 TRBJ2-7 many TRBV7-2 CASSSWDRGPYEQYF TGTGCCAGCAGCTCCTGGGACAGGGGCCCCTACGAGCAGTACTTC
- TRBJ2-2 - TRBV7-9 CASSLAYRMLGELFF TGTGCCAGCAGCTTAGCGTACAGGATGCTCGGGGAGCTGTTTTTT
- TRBJ2-7 many TRBV27 CASSPTGSSYEQYF TGTGCCAGCAGTCCGACAGGCAGCTCCTACGAGCAGTACTTC
- TRBJ2-5 - TRBV7-9 CASSLLSGQETQYF TGTGCCAGCAGCTTACTTTCAGGGCAAGAGACCCAGTACTTC
TRBD1 TRBJ1-5 - TRBV23-1 CASSQSRGLRDRGFPASQHF TGCGCCAGCAGTCAATCACGGGGCCTCCGCGACAGGGGTTTTCCAGCGTCCCAGCATTTT
- TRBJ1-2 - TRBV27 CASSFISGAGGDGYTF TGTGCCAGCAGTTTTATCTCCGGAGCGGGGGGAGATGGCTACACCTTC
TRBD1 TRBJ2-5 - TRBV5-4 CASSPKLGTAQETQYF TGTGCCAGCAGCCCAAAACTTGGGACAGCTCAAGAGACCCAGTACTTC
- TRBJ2-7 - TRBV2 CASRGGEQYF TGTGCCAGCAGGGGAGGCGAGCAGTACTTC
- TRBJ1-3 - TRBV7-3 CASSLIGAGNTIYF TGTGCCAGCAGCTTAATAGGAGCTGGAAACACCATATATTTT
TRBD1 TRBJ1-6 - TRBV10-3 CASTGGVGNSPLHF TGTGCCAGTACAGGGGGCGTTGGTAATTCACCCCTCCACTTT
TRBD1 TRBJ2-1 - TRBV7-2 CASSFGTGRNNEQFF TGTGCCAGCAGCTTCGGGACAGGGAGGAACAATGAGCAGTTCTTC
- TRBJ2-7 - TRBV6-5 CASSTTGSRWDEQYF TGTGCCAGCAGTACCACGGGATCCCGGTGGGACGAGCAGTACTTC
- TRBJ1-4 - TRBV3-1/TRBV3-2 CASSQRGNNEKLFF TGTGCCAGCAGCCAGCGGGGGAATAATGAAAAACTGTTTTTT
TRBD1 TRBJ2-7 - TRBV28 CASSLSRDSSYEQYF TGTGCCAGCAGTTTATCACGGGACAGCTCCTACGAGCAGTACTTC
TRBD1 TRBJ2-2 - TRBV29-1 CSGGQGAGELFF TGCAGCGGAGGACAGGGGGCCGGGGAGCTGTTTTTT
TRBD1 TRBJ2-2 many TRBV5-1 CASSLQGQPGELFF TGCGCCAGCAGCTTGCAGGGACAGCCCGGGGAGCTGTTTTTT
- TRBJ1-2 - TRBV18 CASSPEGIYGYTF TGTGCCAGCTCACCTGAGGGAATTTATGGCTACACCTTC
- TRBJ1-2 - TRBV5-1 CASSFILQGYGYTF TGCGCCAGCAGCTTTATCCTCCAGGGCTATGGCTACACCTTC
- TRBJ2-5 - TRBV5-5 CASSLGTAQETQYF TGTGCCAGCAGCTTGGGGACTGCTCAAGAGACCCAGTACTTC
- TRBJ2-1 - TRBV3-1/TRBV3-2 CASSPPGNEQFF TGTGCCAGCAGCCCTCCGGGCAATGAGCAGTTCTTC
- TRBJ2-7 - TRBV28 CASSLGHPGFEQYF TGTGCCAGCAGTTTGGGACACCCCGGGTTCGAGCAGTACTTC
TRBD1 TRBJ2-7 - TRBV10-3 CANSDRGGYEQYF TGTGCCAACTCGGACAGGGGTGGCTACGAGCAGTACTTC
- TRBJ1-2 - TRBV5-5 CASSLDLSGARGYTF TGTGCCAGCAGCTTGGATTTATCCGGAGCGAGGGGCTACACCTTC
TRBD2 TRBJ2-5 once TRBV4-2 CASSQDPGTGGTQYF TGTGCCAGCAGCCAAGATCCCGGGACGGGGGGGACCCAGTACTTC
- TRBJ2-3 - TRBV28 CASSPDYTTDTQYF TGTGCCAGCAGTCCGGACTACACCACAGATACGCAGTATTTT
- TRBJ1-4 - TRBV25-1 CASSQLPNEKLFF TGTGCCAGCAGCCAGTTACCTAATGAAAAACTGTTTTTT
- TRBJ2-1 - TRBV6-5 CASSYAELSYNEQFF TGTGCCAGCAGTTACGCTGAGCTCTCCTACAATGAGCAGTTCTTC
TRBD1 TRBJ2-1 - TRBV5-6 CASSLPGQSREQFF TGTGCCAGCAGCCTTCCGGGACAGTCCCGTGAGCAGTTCTTC
TRBD1 TRBJ2-1 - TRBV5-1 CASSPTRQGAYNEQFF TGCGCCAGCAGCCCCACCCGGCAGGGGGCCTACAATGAGCAGTTCTTC
TRBD1 TRBJ1-4 - TRBV24-1 CATSPGQGLFNEKLFF TGTGCCACCAGTCCGGGACAGGGCCTCTTCAATGAAAAACTGTTTTTT
- TRBJ2-6 few TRBV10-3 CAISEGHLSGANVLTF TGTGCCATCAGTGAAGGACATCTCTCTGGGGCCAACGTCCTGACTTTC
- TRBJ1-6 - TRBV6-1 CASSELRRGTSPLHF TGTGCCAGCAGTGAGTTGCGCAGGGGTACGTCACCCCTCCACTTT
- TRBJ1-5 - TRBV2 CASSEAYSNQPQHF TGTGCCAGCAGTGAAGCATACTCAAATCAGCCCCAGCATTTT
- TRBJ1-3 - TRBV6-5 CASSPKPGVGNTIYF TGTGCCAGCAGCCCAAAGCCCGGGGTCGGAAACACCATATATTTT
TRBD2 TRBJ2-5 - TRBV29-1 CSVPPTSGGGAETQYF TGCAGCGTCCCTCCGACTAGCGGGGGGGGTGCAGAGACCCAGTACTTC
TRBD1 TRBJ1-5 - TRBV28 CASSLTGADQPQHF TGTGCCAGCAGCTTGACAGGGGCTGATCAGCCCCAGCATTTT
- TRBJ1-2 - TRBV6-2/TRBV6-3 CASSYPLGRPENYGYTF TGTGCCAGCAGTTACCCCCTCGGGAGGCCAGAGAACTATGGCTACACCTTC
- TRBJ1-2 - TRBV18 CASSPYWGGEDGYTF TGTGCCAGCTCACCTTACTGGGGAGGGGAGGACGGCTACACCTTC
TRBD1 TRBJ1-2 - TRBV6-1 CASSALSRDRGPGYGYTF TGTGCCAGCAGTGCCCTGTCCCGGGACAGGGGTCCGGGCTATGGCTACACCTTC